This passage covers 12 T cell receptor beta chains from one sample sequenced in a study of blood T cell repertoires in COVID-19. Generated by immunoSEQ multiplex PCR, the TCRdb table keeps only in-frame clones and is missing some. The data hold some 200,000 clones, with about 78% observed a single time. The sample was peripheral blood. These receptors originate from a woman in her 70s with acute or convalescent COVID-19.

The V call is TRBV7-9, the J call TRBJ2-1; perhaps TRBD2 as D (5 bases). This CDR3 comprises 15 residues. Per germline, CDR1 SEHNR and CDR2 FQNEAQ (reference sequence). The V gene lost 6 bases and the J gene lost 8 bases, with 20 bases spanning the gap. CDR3 loop: CASRHSETHWHEQFF. The CDR3 bases are TGTGCCAGCAGGCATAGCGAAACCCATTGGCATGAGCAGTTCTTC.

The chain uses TRBV19 and TRBJ2-7; 9 bases map to TRBD2. Germline trimming cut 2 bases from V and 2 bases from J; bases unmatched to any gene: 4. Germline CDR1 reads LNHDA; CDR2 reads SQIVND (reference sequence). The CDR3 runs to 15 residues. DNA of the CDR3: TGTGCCAGTAGTATATCAGCGGGGGGCACCTACGAGCAGTACTTC. It specifies CASSISAGGTYEQYF.

This clone appeared a single time. The rearrangement links TRBV2 to TRBJ2-3; D may be TRBD2 (5 bases). Trimming shortened V by 5 bases and J by 5 bases, and 8 bases separated the two germline ends. This CDR3 has 12 amino acids. Germline V lookup: CDR1 SNHLY, CDR2 FYNNEI. In DNA form, the CDR3 reads TGTGCCAGCAGTAAAACTAGAGATACGCAGTATTTT. This gives the protein CASSKTRDTQYF.

The chain couples TRBV3-1 (or the pseudogene TRBV3-2) to TRBJ2-7; D gene unclear. V was cut by 2 bases and J by 6 bases, with 8 bases left in between. CDR3 length: 12 amino acids. CDR1 LGHDT and CDR2 YNNKEL come from the germline V gene (reference sequence). The CDR3 nucleotides read TGTGCCAGCAGCCAAATTAGCCGCGAGCAGTACTTC. It is translated as CASSQISREQYF.

CDR3 residues: CASSTGTNQETQYF. The CDR3 DNA reads TGTGCCAGCAGTACTGGGACAAACCAAGAGACCCAGTACTTC. J is TRBJ2-5 and V is TRBV2, with D perhaps matching TRBD1 (6 bases). Germline V CDR1 and CDR2: SNHLY, FYNNEI. This CDR3 has 14 amino acids. Between the trimmed V and J ends, which lost 5 bases and 0 bases, there was a span of 10 bases.

This clone was picked up one time. This rearrangement joins TRBV6-1 to TRBJ2-7, with D perhaps matching TRBD1 (6 bases). The CDR3 extends over 15 amino acids. Trimming removed 0 bases from V and 1 base from J, with 10 bases in between. CDR1 is MNHNS, CDR2 SASEGT, per germline. The CDR3 loop is CASSEAGTLSYEQYF. The CDR3 bases are TGTGCCAGCAGTGAAGCGGGGACACTTTCCTACGAGCAGTACTTC.

The genes are TRBV7-2 and TRBJ1-1, with no clear D. CDR1 and CDR2 from the germline V gene are SGHTA and FQGNSA. The CDR3 length is 15 residues. V was cut by 2 bases and J by 11 bases, with 21 bases left in between. DNA for the CDR3: TGTGCCAGCAGCTTACGCGTCGGGGTGGCATCGGAGGCTTTCTTT. Its translation: CASSLRVGVASEAFF. The full variable domain, its missing parts supplied by reference TRBV7-2 and TRBJ1-1, is GAGVSQSPSNKVTEKGKDVELRCDPISGHTALYWYRQSLGQGLEFLIYFQGNSAPDKSGLPSDRFSAERTGGSVSTLTIQRTQQEDSAVYLCASSLRVGVASEAFFGQGTRLTVV.

This clone appeared a few times. The chain recombines TRBV27 with TRBJ2-5; 12 bases align to TRBD2. CDR3 size: 15 residues. Per the germline V gene, CDR1 is MNHEY and CDR2 is SMNVEV (reference sequence). J lost 5 bases, V lost 4 bases, and 5 bases had no gene match. CDR3 bases: TGTGCCAGCAGTTCCGGGACTAGCGGGCGGGAGACCCAGTACTTC. This codes for CASSSGTSGRETQYF.

The V and J genes are TRBV28 and TRBJ2-1; 7 nucleotides align to TRBD1. V gave up 7 bases and J gave up 7 bases; unmatched junction bases: 7. Germline CDR1 reads MDHEN; CDR2 reads SYDVKM. The CDR3 has 13 residues. The CDR3 DNA reads TGTGCCAGCAAACAGGGGTATCGAAATGAGCAGTTCTTC. Its protein product is CASKQGYRNEQFF.

The chain uses TRBV19 and TRBJ2-7; tentative D call: TRBD2 (5 bases). V was shortened by 3 bases and J by 0 bases, with 12 bases between the two germline ends. The germline V gene has CDR1 LNHDA and CDR2 SQIVND (reference sequence). The length of the CDR3 is 15 residues. In DNA form, the CDR3 reads TGTGCCAGTAGTATGCCCGGGGTCCCCTCCTACGAGCAGTACTTC. Translated, it gives CASSMPGVPSYEQYF.

This clone showed up just a few times. V gene TRBV5-6 combines with J gene TRBJ1-3; maybe TRBD1 (5 bases). The CDR3 extends over 16 amino acids. CDR1 SGHDT and CDR2 YYEEEE come from the germline V gene. Trimming took off 4 bases at V and 5 bases at J, with 19 bases between the two ends. Here the CDR3 DNA reads TGTGCCAGCAGCGAGAACTCCGGGGGTGCCAGAAACACCATATATTTT. This gives the protein CASSENSGGARNTIYF.

The gene calls are TRBV27 and TRBJ2-7, with 8 nucleotides matching TRBD2. V lost 2 bases and J lost 5; bases outside the gene matches: 8. CDR3 length: 15 residues. Per germline, CDR1 MNHEY and CDR2 SMNVEV (reference sequence). The CDR3 nucleotides read TGTGCCAGCAGTTTAAAGTTGTCTAGCGGGCACGAGCAGTACTTC. Residues: CASSLKLSSGHEQYF.